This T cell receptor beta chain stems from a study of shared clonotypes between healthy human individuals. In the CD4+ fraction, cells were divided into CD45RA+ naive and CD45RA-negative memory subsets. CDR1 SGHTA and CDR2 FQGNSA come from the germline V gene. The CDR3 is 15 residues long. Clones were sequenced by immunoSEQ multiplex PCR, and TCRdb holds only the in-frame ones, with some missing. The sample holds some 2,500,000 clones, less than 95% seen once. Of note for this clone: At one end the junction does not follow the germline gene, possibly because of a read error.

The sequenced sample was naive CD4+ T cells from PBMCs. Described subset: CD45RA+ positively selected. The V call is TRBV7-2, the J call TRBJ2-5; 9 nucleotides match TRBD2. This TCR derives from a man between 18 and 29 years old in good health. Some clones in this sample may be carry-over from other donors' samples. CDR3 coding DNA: TGTGCCAGCAGCCTAGCGGGGCCGTTACAAGAGACCCAGTACTTC. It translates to CASSLAGPLQETQYF.